This entry lists 2 T cell receptor beta chains sequenced from one sample in a study of OX40 agonist ivuxolimab in advanced cancers. Libraries were prepared by immunoSEQ multiplex PCR; TCRdb keeps only in-frame clonotypes and omits some of them. The data contain 120,000 or so clones, roughly 95% of them seen just once; the ten biggest clones take up 0.15% to 0.17%. This specimen consisted of CD4+ or CD8+ T cells sorted from blood, obtained in a trial of the OX40 agonist ivuxolimab. Receptors were obtained from an adult with an advanced solid tumor such as melanoma, head and neck, liver or kidney cancer.

This chain connects TRBV28 to TRBJ2-3, with 8 bases identical to TRBD2. Germline V gene data show CDR1 as MDHEN and CDR2 as SYDVKM. J gave up 5 bases and V 6 bases, and 4 bases lay outside the gene matches. The CDR3 consists of 13 residues. The CDR3 here is CASSQSGRDTQYF. In nucleotides, the CDR3 is TGTGCCAGCAGCCAGAGCGGGAGAGATACGCAGTATTTT.

This chain uses TRBV21-1 with TRBJ2-5; TRBD2 reflects the table's D call only, with no check against the DNA. TRBV21-1 is recorded as a pseudogene. The CDR3 runs 17 residues. The CDR3: CASSKGGASGNQETQYF. In DNA, the CDR3 is TGTGCCAGCAGCAAAGGGGGGGCTAGCGGGAACCAAGAGACCCAGTACTTC.